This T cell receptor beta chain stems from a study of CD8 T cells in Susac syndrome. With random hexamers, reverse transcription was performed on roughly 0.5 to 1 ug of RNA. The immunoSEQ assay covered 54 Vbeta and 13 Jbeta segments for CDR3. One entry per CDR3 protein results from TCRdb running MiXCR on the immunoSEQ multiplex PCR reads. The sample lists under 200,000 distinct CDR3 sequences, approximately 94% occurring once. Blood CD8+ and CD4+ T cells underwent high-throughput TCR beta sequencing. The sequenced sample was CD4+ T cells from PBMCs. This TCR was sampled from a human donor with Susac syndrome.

The CDR3 DNA is TGCAGTGCTAGAGCCTTAGGGAGGGGATGGGGCTACACCTTC. Translating gives CSARALGRGWGYTF. The rearrangement uses TRBV20-1 and TRBJ1-2, with D perhaps matching TRBD1 (5 bases). V lost 1 base and J 8 bases, leaving 17 bases between the germline ends. This CDR3 spans 14 amino acids. CDR1 and CDR2 (germline): DFQATT, SNEGSKA (reference sequence).